This TCR beta chain derives from a study of blood T cell repertoires in COVID-19. About the study: COVID-19 samples, acute and convalescent, were from the United States, Italy and Spain. The analysed material was cDNA or gDNA that came from T cells, B-cell-depleted T cells, or PBMCs.

This CDR3 is built from 16 residues. Germline-derived CDR1 and CDR2 are SGHNT and YYREEE (reference sequence). V was pared by 0 bases and J by 5 bases, with 6 bases of the junction left unmatched. How the authors handled the data: Amplification of reference gene primers was used by the study to estimate nucleated cell counts. Repertoires were generated with immunoSEQ multiplex PCR, while TCRdb's copy carries only in-frame clones and drops some. V, J and clone size are taken as reported in that table, and D and trimming were inferred from the DNA itself. The sample contains roughly 150,000 clones, over 60% of which appear only once.

The clonotype comes from a man in his 60s with acute or convalescent COVID-19. The V gene is TRBV5-4, the J gene TRBJ2-1, with 9 bases fitting TRBD1. Sequenced sample: peripheral blood. CDR3 protein: CASSLALGQGHNEQFF. In DNA, the CDR3 is TGTGCCAGCAGCTTGGCCTTGGGACAGGGACACAATGAGCAGTTCTTC.